A selection of T cell receptor beta chains follows, all from one sample in a study of blood T cell repertoires in COVID-19. The data were produced by immunoSEQ multiplex PCR, yet TCRdb's version contains in-frame clones alone and is incomplete. The table includes some 300,000 clones, 85% to 90% detected once. Input material: PBMCs or T cells enriched from blood (not recorded which). The receptors were gathered from a woman aged 45-60 years who had been exposed to COVID-19. Each CDR3 is given without its conserved first and last residue.

cdr3_length	v_call	j_call	cdr3_aa
15	TRBV7-2	TRBJ1-6	ASSLAFGDSYNSPLH
12	TRBV28	TRBJ2-7	ASSLAAVVYEQY
12	TRBV6-5	TRBJ2-5	ASSHTGVQETQY
14	TRBV30	TRBJ1-1	AWSVTSNRGPTEAF
13	TRBV19	TRBJ2-3	ASRKTGGAEGTQY
13	TRBV7-9	TRBJ2-1	ASRVDTRSYNEQF
13	TRBV28	TRBJ2-5	ASSSRTDIQETQY
13	TRBV9	TRBJ2-2	ASTKGGRNTGELF
14	TRBV28	TRBJ1-1	ASYGSAGAMNTEAF
10	TRBV7-9	TRBJ1-1	ASSDSRVEAF
11	TRBV6-2/TRBV6-3	TRBJ2-3	ASSGQVPDTQY
15	TRBV7-9	TRBJ2-1	ASSFETSVGGLVEQF
12	TRBV30	TRBJ1-2	AWTRDRGDYGYT
11	TRBV28	TRBJ2-7	ASRPPDSYEQY
12	TRBV5-1	TRBJ2-3	ASSLKADTDTQY
13	TRBV11-2	TRBJ2-2	ASSSKAGSTGELF
10	TRBV6-5	TRBJ2-2	ASSSLTGELF
10	TRBV19	TRBJ1-5	ASSRRGQPQH
12	TRBV9	TRBJ2-1	ASSVRDLGVEQF
13	TRBV12-2	TRBJ2-1	ASRCLEETYNEQF
10	TRBV6-1	TRBJ2-7	ASSETETKQY
15	TRBV30	TRBJ2-5	AWSVRGLAGGRETQY
12	TRBV5-8	TRBJ2-4	ASSLLAGENIQY
13	TRBV7-9	TRBJ1-1	ASRRGRDPNTEAF
15	TRBV14	TRBJ2-2	ASSQRRGPSNTGELF
11	TRBV10-3	TRBJ1-6	AISEFSDSPLH
15	TRBV28	TRBJ2-7	ASSLWRGSASSGEQY
16	TRBV5-1	TRBJ1-3	ASSHLPGTESSGNTIY
13	TRBV18	TRBJ1-5	ASSTRQGENQPQH
12	TRBV28	TRBJ2-5	ASSPSRYQETQY
14	TRBV2	TRBJ1-6	ASSDQGMGYNSPLH
14	TRBV5-8	TRBJ2-3	ASSLLLWDNTDTQY
12	TRBV2	TRBJ2-1	ASILGGDYNEQF
13	TRBV11-3	TRBJ2-1	ASSPGQGLYNEQF
13	TRBV7-2	TRBJ1-2	ASSPRTEGLSGYT